The clone carrying this T cell receptor (beta chain) was seen once. Its antigen is still unknown. V was pared by 3 bases and J by 2 bases, with 16 bases between. Germline values: CDR1 GTSNPN, CDR2 SVGIG (reference sequence). This CDR3 region has 15 residues. The data are from a study of cytomegalovirus exposure and HLA in healthy donors. Study-wide results and caveats: Relative to the approximately 700-donor mean, N-insertions were reportedly fewer in an Asian-associated ancestry cluster in a later analysis. Among the CMV-associated chains, three were confirmed in vitro as specific for CMV antigens.

PCR primers comprised 60 Vbeta and 13 Jbeta primers. TCRdb's copy holds only in-frame clones and misses some; the assay was immunoSEQ multiplex PCR. The sample carries about 160,000 clones, around 76% recorded once. The TCR sequence derives from a female donor in good health and CMV-seronegative. The sample consisted of PBMCs. The chain combines TRBV30 with TRBJ2-5, with D uncertain. The CDR3 DNA follows: TGTGCCTGGAGCAGATCCGGGTTTGGGCAAGAGACCCAGTACTTC. Translated: CAWSRSGFGQETQYF.